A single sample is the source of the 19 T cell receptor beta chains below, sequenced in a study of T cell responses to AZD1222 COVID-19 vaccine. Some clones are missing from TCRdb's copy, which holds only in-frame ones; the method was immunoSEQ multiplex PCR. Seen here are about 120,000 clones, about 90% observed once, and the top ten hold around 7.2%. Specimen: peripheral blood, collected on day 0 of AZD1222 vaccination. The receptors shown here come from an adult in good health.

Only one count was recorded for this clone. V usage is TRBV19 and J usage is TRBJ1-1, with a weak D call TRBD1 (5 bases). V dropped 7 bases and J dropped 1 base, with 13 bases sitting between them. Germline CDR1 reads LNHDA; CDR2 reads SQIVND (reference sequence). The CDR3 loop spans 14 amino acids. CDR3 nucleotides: TGTGCCAGTACCCTAATGGGGCAGAACACTGAAGCTTTCTTT. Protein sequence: CASTLMGQNTEAFF.

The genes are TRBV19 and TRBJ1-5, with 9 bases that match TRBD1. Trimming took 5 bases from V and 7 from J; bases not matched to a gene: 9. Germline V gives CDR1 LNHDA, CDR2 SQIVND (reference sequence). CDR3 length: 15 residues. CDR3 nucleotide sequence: TGTGCCAGTAGTGACCAACAGGGGGCAGGACAGCCCCAGCATTTT. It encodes CASSDQQGAGQPQHF.

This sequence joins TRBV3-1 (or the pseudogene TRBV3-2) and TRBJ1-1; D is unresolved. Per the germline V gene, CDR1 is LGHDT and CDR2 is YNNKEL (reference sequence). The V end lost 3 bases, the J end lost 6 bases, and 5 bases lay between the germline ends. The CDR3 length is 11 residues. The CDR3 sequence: CASSHLSEAFF. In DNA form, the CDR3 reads TGTGCCAGCAGCCATCTTTCTGAAGCTTTCTTT.

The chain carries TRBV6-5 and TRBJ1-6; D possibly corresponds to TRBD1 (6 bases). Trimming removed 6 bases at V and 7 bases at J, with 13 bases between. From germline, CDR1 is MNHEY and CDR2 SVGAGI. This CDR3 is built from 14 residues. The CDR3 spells CASSLDRRNSPLHF. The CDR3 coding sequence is TGTGCCAGCAGCCTGGACAGAAGAAATTCACCCCTCCACTTT.

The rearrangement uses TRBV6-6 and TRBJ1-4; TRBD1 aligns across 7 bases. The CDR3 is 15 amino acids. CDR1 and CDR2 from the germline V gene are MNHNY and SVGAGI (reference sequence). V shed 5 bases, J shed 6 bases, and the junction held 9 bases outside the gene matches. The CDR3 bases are TGTGCCAGCAGTACCTCGACAGGGAGTCATGAAAAACTGTTTTTT. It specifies CASSTSTGSHEKLFF.

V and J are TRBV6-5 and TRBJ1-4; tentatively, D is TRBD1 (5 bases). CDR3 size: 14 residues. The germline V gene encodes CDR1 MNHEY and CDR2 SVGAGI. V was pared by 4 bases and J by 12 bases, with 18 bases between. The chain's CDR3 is CASSSLGDSRELFF. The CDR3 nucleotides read TGTGCCAGCAGTTCTCTCGGGGACTCCAGGGAACTGTTTTTT.

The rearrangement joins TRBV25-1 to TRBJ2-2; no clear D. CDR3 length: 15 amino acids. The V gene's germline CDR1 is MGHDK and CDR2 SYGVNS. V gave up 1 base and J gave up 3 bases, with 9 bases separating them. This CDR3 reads CASSESRRDTGELFF. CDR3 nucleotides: TGTGCCAGCAGTGAATCCAGGCGCGACACCGGGGAGCTGTTTTTT. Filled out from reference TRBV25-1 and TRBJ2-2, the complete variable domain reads EADIYQTPRYLVIGTGKKITLECSQTMGHDKMYWYQQDPGMELHLIHYSYGVNSTEKGDLSSESTVSRIRTEHFPLTLESARPSHTSQYLCASSESRRDTGELFFGEGSRLTVL.

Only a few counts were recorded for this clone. The CDR3 loop is CASSLTSSTDTQYF. The CDR3 DNA is TGTGCCAGCAGCCTCACTTCTAGCACAGATACGCAGTATTTT. This chain uses TRBV7-9 with TRBJ2-3; D is undetermined. In germline, CDR1 is SEHNR, CDR2 FQNEAQ (reference sequence). The CDR3 is made up of 14 amino acids. Trimming took off 5 bases at V and 0 bases at J, with 9 bases between the two ends.

CDR3 residues: CASTHRGRIYGYTF. CDR3 nucleotides: TGTGCCAGTACCCACAGGGGGCGAATCTATGGCTACACCTTC. This chain uses TRBV19 with TRBJ1-2; 9 positions match TRBD1. The CDR3 covers 14 residues. Germline-derived CDR1 and CDR2 are LNHDA and SQIVND (reference sequence). V shed 7 bases, J shed 4 bases, and the junction held 7 bases outside the gene matches.

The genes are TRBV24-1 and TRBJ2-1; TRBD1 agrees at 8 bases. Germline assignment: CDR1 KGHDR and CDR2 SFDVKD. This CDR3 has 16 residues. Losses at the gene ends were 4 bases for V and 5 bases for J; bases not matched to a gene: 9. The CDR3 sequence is CATSDPDRVVHNEQFF. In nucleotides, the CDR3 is TGTGCCACCAGTGACCCGGACAGGGTGGTTCACAATGAGCAGTTCTTC.

CDR3 DNA: TGTGCCAGCAGTGAGGGCCGCGATAATTCACCCCTCCACTTT. Protein sequence: CASSEGRDNSPLHF. The chain employs TRBV6-4 and TRBJ1-6; the D is unclear. CDR3 length: 14 amino acids. Germline CDR1 and CDR2: MRHNA and SNTAGT. V was shortened by 3 bases and J by 5 bases, with 8 bases between the two germline ends.

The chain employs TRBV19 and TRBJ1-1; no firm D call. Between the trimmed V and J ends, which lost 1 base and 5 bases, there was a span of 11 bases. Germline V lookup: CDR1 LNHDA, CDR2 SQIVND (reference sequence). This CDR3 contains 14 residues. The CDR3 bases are TGTGCCAGTAGTATAGGCGAGGGCTTAACTGAAGCTTTCTTT. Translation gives CASSIGEGLTEAFF.

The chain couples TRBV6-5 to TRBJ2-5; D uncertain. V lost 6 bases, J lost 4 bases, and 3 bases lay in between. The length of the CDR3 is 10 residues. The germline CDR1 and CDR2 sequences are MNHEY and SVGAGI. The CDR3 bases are TGTGCCAGCAGACGAGAGACCCAGTACTTC. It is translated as CASRRETQYF.

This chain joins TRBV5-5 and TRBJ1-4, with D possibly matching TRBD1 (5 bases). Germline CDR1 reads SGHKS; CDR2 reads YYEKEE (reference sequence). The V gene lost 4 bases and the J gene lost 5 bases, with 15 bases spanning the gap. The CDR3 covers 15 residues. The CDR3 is CASSATGVVNEKLFF. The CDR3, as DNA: TGTGCCAGCAGCGCCACAGGCGTAGTCAATGAAAAACTGTTTTTT.

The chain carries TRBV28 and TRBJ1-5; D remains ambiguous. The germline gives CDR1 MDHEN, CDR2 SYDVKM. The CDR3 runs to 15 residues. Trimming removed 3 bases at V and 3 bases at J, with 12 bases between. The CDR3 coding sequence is TGTGCCAGCAGTTTCCCCCGGACCATCAATCAGCCCCAGCATTTT. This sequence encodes CASSFPRTINQPQHF.

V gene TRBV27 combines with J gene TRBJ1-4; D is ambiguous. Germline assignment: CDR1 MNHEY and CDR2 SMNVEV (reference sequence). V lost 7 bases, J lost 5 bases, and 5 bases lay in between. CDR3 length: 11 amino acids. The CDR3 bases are TGTGCCAGCAAGGTGAATGAAAAACTGTTTTTT. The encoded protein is CASKVNEKLFF.

The CDR3 here is CASSSGRGVTNEQFF. The CDR3 nucleotides are TGTGCCAGCAGCTCCGGCAGGGGAGTGACCAATGAGCAGTTCTTC. The chain carries TRBV7-3 and TRBJ2-1; D might be TRBD1 (6 bases). V shed 4 bases and J shed 6 bases, with 16 bases lying between them. Germline V CDR1 and CDR2: SGHTA, FQGTGA. The CDR3 has 15 amino acids.

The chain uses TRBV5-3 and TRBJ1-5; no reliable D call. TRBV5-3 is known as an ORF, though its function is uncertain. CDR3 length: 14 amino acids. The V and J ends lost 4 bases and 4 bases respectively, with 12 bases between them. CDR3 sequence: CARSRPRRNQPQHF. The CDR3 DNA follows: TGTGCCAGAAGCAGGCCCAGGAGGAATCAGCCCCAGCATTTT.

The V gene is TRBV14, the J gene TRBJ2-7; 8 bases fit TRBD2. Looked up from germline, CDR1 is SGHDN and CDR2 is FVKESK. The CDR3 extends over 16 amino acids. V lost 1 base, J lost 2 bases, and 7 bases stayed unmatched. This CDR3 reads CASSQAGQGLAYEQYF. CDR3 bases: TGTGCCAGCAGCCAAGCAGGGCAGGGACTAGCCTACGAGCAGTACTTC.